This T cell receptor beta chain was documented in a study of T cells in Graves' hyperthyroidism and ophthalmopathy. The CDR3 regions of TCR beta were amplified from RNA transcripts. The TCR CDR3 was amplified in a first-round RT-PCR using the HTBI primer set. TCRdb called the multiplex PCR reads again in MiXCR, with one record for every CDR3 protein. The sample yields some 700,000 distinct CDR3 sequences, 15% to 20% seen once. Clinicians diagnosed patients from clinical symptoms, serum thyroxine and TRAb, thyroid ultrasound and orbital computed tomography. This clonotype was picked up many times. This TCR was sampled from a man in his fifties with Graves' hyperthyroidism. The sequencing input was blood.

The CDR3 region is CASSPGAGDYGYTF. CDR3 DNA: TGTGCCAGTAGCCCCGGAGCAGGGGACTATGGCTACACCTTC. The chain recombines TRBV19 with TRBJ1-2; D is perhaps TRBD1 (6 bases). V was pared by 6 bases and J by 3 bases, with 14 bases between. This CDR3 region has 14 residues. CDR1 is LNHDA, CDR2 SQIVND, per germline (reference sequence).